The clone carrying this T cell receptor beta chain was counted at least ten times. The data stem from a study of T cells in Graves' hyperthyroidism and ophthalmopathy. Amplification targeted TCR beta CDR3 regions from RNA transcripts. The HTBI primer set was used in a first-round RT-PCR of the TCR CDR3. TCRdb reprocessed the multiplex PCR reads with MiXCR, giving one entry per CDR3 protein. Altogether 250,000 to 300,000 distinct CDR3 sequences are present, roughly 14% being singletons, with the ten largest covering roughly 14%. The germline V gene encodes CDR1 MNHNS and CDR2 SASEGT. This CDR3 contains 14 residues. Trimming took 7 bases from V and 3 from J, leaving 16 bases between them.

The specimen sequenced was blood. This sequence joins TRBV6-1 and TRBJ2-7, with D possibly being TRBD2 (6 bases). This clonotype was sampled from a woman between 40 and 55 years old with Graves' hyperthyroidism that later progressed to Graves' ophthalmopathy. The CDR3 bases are TGTGCCAGCATTAACTCCGGGACTTACTACGAGCAGTACTTC. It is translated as CASINSGTYYEQYF.